These 27 T cell receptor beta chains came from one sample sequenced in a study of blood T cell repertoires in COVID-19. The table came from immunoSEQ multiplex PCR; TCRdb's copy has only in-frame clones and leaves some out. The sample has 200,000 to 250,000 clones, around 90% seen once; the top ten hold 0.83%. Sequences were obtained from peripheral blood. These receptors all stem from a man younger than 45 with COVID-19, enrolled during active disease.

This clone was seen only once. The J gene is TRBJ2-1, the V gene TRBV5-6; weak D call: TRBD1 (5 bases). The length of the CDR3 is 15 residues. From germline, CDR1 is SGHDT and CDR2 YYEEEE. Trimming cost V 3 bases and J 5 bases, with 15 bases left between them. CDR3 in amino acids: CASSYQGWGNNEQFF. CDR3 bases: TGTGCCAGCAGCTACCAGGGCTGGGGAAACAATGAGCAGTTCTTC. Based on the CDR3 plus reference TRBV5-6 and TRBJ2-1, the full variable domain is DAGVTQSPTHLIKTRGQQVTLRCSPKSGHDTVSWYQQALGQGPQFIFQYYEEEERQRGNFPDRFSGHQFPNYSSELNVNALLLGDSALYLCASSYQGWGNNEQFFGPGTRLTVL.

In regard to this clone: The sample has other DNA sequences that encode this CDR3 too. The chain recombines TRBV6-5 with TRBJ1-2; possibly TRBD1 for D (5 bases). The CDR3 covers 12 residues. The germline CDR1 and CDR2 sequences are MNHEY and SVGAGI. V gave up 6 bases and J gave up 7 bases, with 12 bases separating them. The CDR3 region is CASSSRGGGYTF. The CDR3 region has the DNA TGTGCCAGCAGCTCAAGGGGTGGTGGCTACACCTTC.

The chain recombines TRBV2 with TRBJ1-3; 9 bases match TRBD1. CDR1 is SNHLY, CDR2 FYNNEI, per germline. Trimming at V came to 8 bases and at J to 10 bases, leaving 9 bases not matched to a gene. The CDR3 length is 13 residues. The CDR3, as DNA: TGTGCCAGCCGAGCGGGACAGGGAGGGACCATATATTTT. Translating it yields CASRAGQGGTIYF.

This chain joins TRBV18 and TRBJ2-7, with 8 bases lining up with TRBD1. V shed 3 bases, J shed 0 bases, and the junction held 4 bases outside the gene matches. CDR3 length equals 15 residues. CDR1 KGHSH and CDR2 LQKENI come from the germline V gene. Written as DNA, the CDR3 is TGTGCCAGCTCACCCGGACAGGGTCTCTCCTACGAGCAGTACTTC. Translating gives CASSPGQGLSYEQYF.

This rearrangement joins TRBV30 to TRBJ1-4, with 7 bases identical to TRBD1. Per germline, CDR1 GTSNPN and CDR2 SVGIG (reference sequence). V gave up 3 bases and J gave up 8 bases; unmatched junction bases: 9. The CDR3 totals 14 residues. As DNA, the CDR3 is TGTGCCTGGAGAGCGACAGGGATTTTCGAAAAACTGTTTTTT. This sequence encodes CAWRATGIFEKLFF.

The rearrangement joins TRBV12-3 or TRBV12-4 to TRBJ2-1; D perhaps matches TRBD1 (6 bases). The V gene lost 5 bases and the J gene lost 2 bases, with 7 bases spanning the gap. CDR3 length: 13 residues. The CDR3 DNA sequence: TGTGCCAGCAGTGAGGGGGCCTACAATGAGCAGTTCTTC. This codes for CASSEGAYNEQFF.

The V and J genes are TRBV4-1 and TRBJ1-2; perhaps TRBD1 as D (6 bases). Looked up from germline, CDR1 is MGHRA and CDR2 is YSYEKL. V lost 9 bases, J lost 0 bases, and 20 bases lay in between. This CDR3 has 16 amino acids. DNA of the CDR3: TGCGCCAGTTATAACCCGGGGACACGAGCTAACTATGGCTACACCTTC. Translation gives CASYNPGTRANYGYTF.

This clone showed up just a few times. The rearrangement uses TRBV5-4 and TRBJ1-3, with D perhaps TRBD1 (6 bases). CDR1 and CDR2 from the germline V gene are SGHNT and YYREEE (reference sequence). The CDR3 length is 16 residues. V lost 4 bases and J 0 bases, leaving 14 bases between the germline ends. The CDR3 region has the DNA TGTGCCAGCAGCAACAGGGCCCCAGGCTCTGGAAACACCATATATTTT. It codes for CASSNRAPGSGNTIYF. Full variable domain (rest looked up from reference TRBV5-4 and TRBJ1-3): ETGVTQSPTHLIKTRGQQVTLRCSSQSGHNTVSWYQQALGQGPQFIFQYYREEENGRGNFPPRFSGLQFPNYSSELNVNALELDDSALYLCASSNRAPGSGNTIYFGEGSWLTVV.

V usage is TRBV5-4 and J usage is TRBJ2-1; 12 bases match TRBD2. Looked up from germline, CDR1 is SGHNT and CDR2 is YYREEE (reference sequence). This CDR3 region has 16 residues. Trimming removed 5 bases from V and 5 bases from J; junction bases left unmatched: 8. This chain's CDR3 is CASRHGLAGRDNEQFF. In DNA, the CDR3 is TGTGCCAGCAGACATGGACTAGCGGGGAGGGACAATGAGCAGTTCTTC.

In this sample, this clone turned up a few times. This chain connects TRBV6-5 to TRBJ2-7; D is unclear. The CDR3 totals 13 residues. Trimming took off 3 bases at V and 2 bases at J, with 8 bases between the two ends. CDR1 is MNHEY and CDR2 is SVGAGI in the germline V gene. In DNA form, the CDR3 reads TGTGCCAGCAGTTATCTCCAGGCCTACGAGCAGTACTTC. The encoded protein is CASSYLQAYEQYF.

The CDR3 DNA reads TGTGCCAGCAGCAGCACTAGCTCCCCCCGGAATGAGCAGTTCTTC. This codes for CASSSTSSPRNEQFF. The chain joins TRBV11-3 to TRBJ2-1; tentative D call: TRBD2 (6 bases). The V gene's germline CDR1 is SGHNT and CDR2 YENEEA. Trimming left V 5 bases short and J 7 bases short, with 18 bases between. This CDR3 region has 15 residues.

The V gene is TRBV15, the J gene TRBJ1-2; a weak D match, TRBD1 (5 bases). Trimming shortened V by 1 base and J by 0 bases, and 6 bases separated the two germline ends. CDR3 length equals 14 residues. The germline V gene has CDR1 LNHNV and CDR2 YYDKDF (reference sequence). The CDR3 is CATSRATANYGYTF. The CDR3 DNA reads TGTGCCACCAGCAGAGCGACAGCTAACTATGGCTACACCTTC.

The chain couples TRBV6-5 to TRBJ1-5, with a tentative D call TRBD1 (5 bases). V dropped 4 bases and J dropped 1 base, with 11 bases sitting between them. The CDR3 consists of 15 residues. Germline values: CDR1 MNHEY, CDR2 SVGAGI. CDR3 nucleotides: TGTGCCAGCAGTTCCCTGGACACAAGCAATCAGCCCCAGCATTTT. Protein product: CASSSLDTSNQPQHF.

The gene calls are TRBV5-1 and TRBJ2-1; 8 bases fit TRBD2. The length of the CDR3 is 16 residues. V lost 4 bases to trimming and J lost 5 bases; unmatched junction nucleotides: 11. CDR1 SGHRS and CDR2 YFSETQ come from the germline V gene. Written as DNA, the CDR3 is TGCGCCAGCAGCGCCCTGATAGCGGGGAATCACAATGAGCAGTTCTTC. It yields the protein CASSALIAGNHNEQFF.

This clone was counted a single time. V is TRBV4-1 and J is TRBJ2-7; 7 nucleotides line up with TRBD1. V lost 2 bases, J lost 3 bases, and 10 bases stayed unmatched. The CDR3 is 16 residues long. Germline assignment: CDR1 MGHRA and CDR2 YSYEKL. The CDR3 coding sequence is TGCGCCAGCAGCCAATTGACAGGGATAACAAACTACGAGCAGTACTTC. As protein: CASSQLTGITNYEQYF.

The chain recombines TRBV29-1 with TRBJ1-2; D call uncertain. This CDR3 has 13 residues. Deletions cut 3 bases from V and 4 bases from J, with 12 bases between. CDR1 and CDR2 (germline): SQVTM, ANQGSEA. The CDR3 sequence: CSVEPRPGYGYTF. CDR3 nucleotide sequence: TGCAGCGTTGAGCCTAGACCGGGCTATGGCTACACCTTC.

This clone is a singleton in its sample. The chain links TRBV6-5 to TRBJ2-2, with D unclear. The CDR3 totals 15 residues. V lost 7 bases, J lost 5 bases, and 17 bases lay in between. CDR1 is MNHEY, CDR2 SVGAGI, per germline. The CDR3, as DNA: TGTGCCAGCACCCCTTGGGCAGACCTTACCGGGGAGCTGTTTTTT. Amino acid sequence: CASTPWADLTGELFF.

The chain uses TRBV5-1 and TRBJ1-4, with 7 positions matching TRBD1. V lost 5 bases, J lost 4 bases, and 8 bases stayed unmatched. Germline V gene lookup returns CDR1 SGHRS and CDR2 YFSETQ. The CDR3 length is 15 residues. As DNA, the CDR3 is TGCGCCAGCAGTACGGGACAGACCCTTAATGAAAAACTGTTTTTT. Translation: CASSTGQTLNEKLFF.

The chain recombines TRBV10-3 with TRBJ2-1; the D is unclear. Germline V gives CDR1 ENHRY, CDR2 SYGVKD. This CDR3 spans 11 amino acids. Trimming stripped 2 bases from V and 15 bases from J, with 11 bases between. In DNA, the CDR3 is TGTGCCATCAGTGAGGTGGGCCAGTTGTTCTTC. Its protein is CAISEVGQLFF.

This chain connects TRBV5-1 to TRBJ2-7; D is ambiguous. Trimming removed 4 bases at V and 3 bases at J, with 17 bases between. In germline, CDR1 is SGHRS, CDR2 YFSETQ. The CDR3 is made up of 15 amino acids. The CDR3 is CASSLGSGVGYEQYF. In DNA form, the CDR3 reads TGCGCCAGCAGCCTGGGATCCGGTGTCGGCTACGAGCAGTACTTC.

The V call is TRBV10-1, the J call TRBJ2-4; 7 bases match TRBD1. Unmatched junction bases numbered 18, after V lost 4 bases and J lost 0 bases. Germline V CDR1 and CDR2: WNHNN, SYGVQD (reference sequence). CDR3 length: 20 residues. CDR3 region: CASSATRDSITSLAKNIQYF. DNA of the CDR3: TGCGCCAGCAGTGCGACCCGGGACAGCATCACCTCACTAGCCAAAAACATTCAGTACTTC.

The rearrangement uses TRBV5-6 and TRBJ2-2; tentatively, D is TRBD2 (6 bases). V lost 0 bases, J lost 0 bases, and 9 bases lay in between. From germline, CDR1 is SGHDT and CDR2 YYEEEE. CDR3 length: 16 residues. In nucleotides, the CDR3 is TGTGCCAGCAGCTTGGGGGAGGTTTCGAACACCGGGGAGCTGTTTTTT. Residues: CASSLGEVSNTGELFF.

This chain connects TRBV6-5 to TRBJ1-2; 7 nucleotides match TRBD1. This CDR3 has 14 residues. Trimming at V came to 5 bases and at J to 1 base, leaving 4 bases not matched to a gene. CDR1 and CDR2 (germline): MNHEY, SVGAGI. CDR3 amino acids: CASSTRQGNYGYTF. The CDR3 DNA sequence: TGTGCCAGCAGTACAAGACAGGGTAACTATGGCTACACCTTC.

V gene TRBV4-1 combines with J gene TRBJ2-5; TRBD2 matches 9 bases. The trim removed 4 bases at V and 2 bases at J, leaving 11 bases unmatched. Per the germline V gene, CDR1 is MGHRA and CDR2 is YSYEKL. This CDR3 is 17 amino acids long. CDR3: CASSLGPAGGVQETQYF. CDR3 sequence (DNA): TGCGCCAGCAGCCTCGGACCGGCGGGGGGGGTACAAGAGACCCAGTACTTC.

The rearrangement uses TRBV5-4 and TRBJ1-1, with TRBD1 identical over 10 bases. Unmatched junction bases numbered 6, after V lost 2 bases and J lost 2 bases. This CDR3 contains 16 residues. Germline V gives CDR1 SGHNT, CDR2 YYREEE (reference sequence). As DNA, the CDR3 is TGTGCCAGCAGCTTACCGGGACAGGGGTCCAACACTGAAGCTTTCTTT. Translation: CASSLPGQGSNTEAFF.

The chain couples TRBV19 to TRBJ2-2; tentative D call: TRBD1 (7 bases). This CDR3 contains 16 residues. The germline V and J ends were trimmed by 8 bases and 4 bases, with 20 bases remaining between them. Germline CDR1 is LNHDA and CDR2 is SQIVND (reference sequence). The CDR3 protein is CASYPSQGGSTGELFF. CDR3 DNA sequence: TGTGCCAGTTATCCATCTCAGGGGGGAAGCACCGGGGAGCTGTTTTTT. Using reference TRBV19 and TRBJ2-2 for the parts outside the CDR3, the full variable domain is DGGITQSPKYLFRKEGQNVTLSCEQNLNHDAMYWYRQDPGQGLRLIYYSQIVNDFQKGDIAEGYSVSREKKESFPLTVTSAQKNPTAFYLCASYPSQGGSTGELFFGEGSRLTVL.

In the case of this clone: Within the sample, other DNA sequences also encode this same CDR3. This chain uses TRBV3-1 (or the pseudogene TRBV3-2) with TRBJ2-1; D is ambiguous. Germline assignment: CDR1 LGHDT and CDR2 YNNKEL (reference sequence). The V end was cut by 1 base, the J end by 0 bases, with 7 bases between. The CDR3 sequence is 15 residues long. This CDR3 is CASSQGRSSYNEQFF. The CDR3 region has the DNA TGTGCCAGCAGCCAAGGACGGAGCTCCTACAATGAGCAGTTCTTC.